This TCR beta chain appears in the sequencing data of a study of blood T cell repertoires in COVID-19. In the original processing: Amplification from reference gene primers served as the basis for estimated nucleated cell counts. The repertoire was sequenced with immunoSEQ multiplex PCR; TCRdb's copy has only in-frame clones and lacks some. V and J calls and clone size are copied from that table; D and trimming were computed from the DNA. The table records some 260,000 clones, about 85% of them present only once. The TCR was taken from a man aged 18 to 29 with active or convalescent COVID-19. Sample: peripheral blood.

The CDR3 DNA follows: TGTGCCAGCAGTTCTAGACGGGACTCTGGAAACACCATATATTTT. It specifies CASSSRRDSGNTIYF. The chain uses TRBV27 and TRBJ1-3; D is ambiguous. V lost 4 bases to trimming and J lost 0 bases, with 10 bases between them. The CDR3 spans 15 residues. Germline values: CDR1 MNHEY, CDR2 SMNVEV (reference sequence).